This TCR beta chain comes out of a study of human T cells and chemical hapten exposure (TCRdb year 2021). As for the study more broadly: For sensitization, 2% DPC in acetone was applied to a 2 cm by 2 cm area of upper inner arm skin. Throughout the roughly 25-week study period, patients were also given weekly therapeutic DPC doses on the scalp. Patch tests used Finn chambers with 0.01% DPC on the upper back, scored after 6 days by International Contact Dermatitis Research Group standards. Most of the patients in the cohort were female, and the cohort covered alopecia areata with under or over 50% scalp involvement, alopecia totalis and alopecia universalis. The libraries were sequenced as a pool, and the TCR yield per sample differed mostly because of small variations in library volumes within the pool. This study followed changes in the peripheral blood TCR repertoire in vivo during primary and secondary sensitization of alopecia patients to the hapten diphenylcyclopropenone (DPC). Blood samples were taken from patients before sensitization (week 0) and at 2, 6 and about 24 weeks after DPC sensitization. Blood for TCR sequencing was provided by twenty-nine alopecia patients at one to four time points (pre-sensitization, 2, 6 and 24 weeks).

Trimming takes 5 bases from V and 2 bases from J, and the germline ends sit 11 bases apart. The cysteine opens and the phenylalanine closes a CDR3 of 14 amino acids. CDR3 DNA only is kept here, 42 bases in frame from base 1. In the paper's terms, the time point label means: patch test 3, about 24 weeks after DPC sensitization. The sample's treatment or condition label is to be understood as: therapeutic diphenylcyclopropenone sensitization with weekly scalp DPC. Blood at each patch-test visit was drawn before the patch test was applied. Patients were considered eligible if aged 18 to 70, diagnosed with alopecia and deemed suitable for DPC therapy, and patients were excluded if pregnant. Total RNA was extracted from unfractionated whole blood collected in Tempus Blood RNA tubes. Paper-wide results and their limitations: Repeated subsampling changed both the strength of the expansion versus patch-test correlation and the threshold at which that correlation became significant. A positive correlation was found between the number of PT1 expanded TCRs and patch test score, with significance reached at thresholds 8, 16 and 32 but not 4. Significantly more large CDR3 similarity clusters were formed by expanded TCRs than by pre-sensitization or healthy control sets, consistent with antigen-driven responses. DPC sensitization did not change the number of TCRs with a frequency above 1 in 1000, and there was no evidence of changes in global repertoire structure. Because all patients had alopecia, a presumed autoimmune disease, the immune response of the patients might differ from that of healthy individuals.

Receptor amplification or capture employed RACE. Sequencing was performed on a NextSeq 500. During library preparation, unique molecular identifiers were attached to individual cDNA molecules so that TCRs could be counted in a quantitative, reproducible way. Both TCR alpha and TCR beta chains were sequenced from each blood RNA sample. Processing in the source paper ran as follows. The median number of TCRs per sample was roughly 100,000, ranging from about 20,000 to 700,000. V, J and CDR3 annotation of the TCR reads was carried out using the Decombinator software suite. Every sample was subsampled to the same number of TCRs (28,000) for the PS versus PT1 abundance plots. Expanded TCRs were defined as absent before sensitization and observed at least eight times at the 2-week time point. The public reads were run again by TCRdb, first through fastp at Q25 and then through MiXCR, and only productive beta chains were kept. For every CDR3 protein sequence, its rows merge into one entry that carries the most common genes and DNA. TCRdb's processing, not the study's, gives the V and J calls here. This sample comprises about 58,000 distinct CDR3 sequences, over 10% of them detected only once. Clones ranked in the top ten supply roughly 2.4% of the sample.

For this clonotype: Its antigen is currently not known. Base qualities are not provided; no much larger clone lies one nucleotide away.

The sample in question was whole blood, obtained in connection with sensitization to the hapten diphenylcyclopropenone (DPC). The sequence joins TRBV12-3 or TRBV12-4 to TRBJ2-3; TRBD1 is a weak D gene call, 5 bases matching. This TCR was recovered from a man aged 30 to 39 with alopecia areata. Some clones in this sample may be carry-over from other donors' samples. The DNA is TGTGCCAGCAGTCGGACACGGCACACAGATACGCAGTATTTT. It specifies CASSRTRHTDTQYF.